This T cell receptor (beta chain) was observed in a study of blood T cell repertoires in COVID-19. Study information: Sites in the United States, Italy and Spain provided acute and convalescent COVID-19 samples.

Study processing details: For nucleated cells, counts were estimated from reference gene primer amplification. This table comes from immunoSEQ multiplex PCR, and its TCRdb copy is limited to in-frame clones, with some not included. D and trimming were read from the DNA, whereas the V and J calls and clone size are those reported in that table. The sample gives 250,000 to 350,000 clones, more than 75% of which show up once; roughly 8% is in the top ten. This clone is a singleton in its sample. The germline CDR1 and CDR2 sequences are MNHEY and SVGEGT. This CDR3 contains 19 residues. J lost 0 bases, V lost 0 bases, and 11 bases had no gene match.

The TCR originated in a woman aged 45-65 years who had recovered from COVID-19. V and J are TRBV6-2 or TRBV6-3 and TRBJ2-1, with 7 positions matching TRBD2. The sample consisted of peripheral blood. For the CDR3, the DNA is TGTGCCAGCAGTTACTCGACTTGGGAGCGGGACTTCTCCTACAATGAGCAGTTCTTC. Its protein product is CASSYSTWERDFSYNEQFF.